The source of this T cell receptor beta chain is a study of blood T cell repertoires in COVID-19. Study at large: In each case, the material was cDNA or gDNA derived from T cells, B-cell-depleted T cells, or PBMCs.

Followed over time, Seattle patients had been enrolled while infection was active. V lost 3 bases, J lost 7 bases, and 6 bases stayed unmatched. The length of the CDR3 is 15 residues. Germline-derived CDR1 and CDR2 are MDHEN and SYDVKM. TCRdb keeps only in-frame clones here, not all; method: immunoSEQ multiplex PCR. The sample yields around 320,000 clones, around 92% seen once. Sequenced input: peripheral blood. The sequence was obtained from a woman aged 25 to 39 with COVID-19, enrolled during active disease. The rearrangement uses TRBV28 and TRBJ1-6, with 7 bases aligning to TRBD1. In nucleotides, the CDR3 is TGTGCCAGCAGTTTTCGGCCAGGGGGGAATTCACCCCTCCACTTT. Residues: CASSFRPGGNSPLHF.